This T cell receptor (beta chain) was identified in a study of blood T cell repertoires in COVID-19. Study overall: COVID-19 samples, acute and convalescent, were from the United States, Italy and Spain. From T cells, B-cell-depleted T cells, or PBMCs came the material, which was cDNA or gDNA.

Under the authors' procedure: Nucleated cell counts were estimated from reference gene primer amplification. Clones were sequenced by immunoSEQ multiplex PCR, and TCRdb holds only the in-frame ones, with some missing. V, J and clone size are those of that table, while D and trimming were read from the DNA. Altogether over 80,000 clones are present, around nine tenths being singletons, with the ten largest covering about 9.4%. The J segment lost 5 bases and the V segment lost 2 bases, leaving 7 bases of the junction unmatched. Germline-derived CDR1 and CDR2 are LNHDA and SQIVND (reference sequence). The CDR3 is 16 amino acids.

The clonotype comes from a man aged 45 to 65 with acute or convalescent COVID-19. The V gene is TRBV19, the J gene TRBJ2-1; the match to TRBD2 covers 9 bases. Specimen: peripheral blood. The CDR3 sequence: CASSIYGGRAHNEQFF. In DNA, the CDR3 is TGTGCCAGTAGTATATATGGCGGGAGGGCACACAATGAGCAGTTCTTC.